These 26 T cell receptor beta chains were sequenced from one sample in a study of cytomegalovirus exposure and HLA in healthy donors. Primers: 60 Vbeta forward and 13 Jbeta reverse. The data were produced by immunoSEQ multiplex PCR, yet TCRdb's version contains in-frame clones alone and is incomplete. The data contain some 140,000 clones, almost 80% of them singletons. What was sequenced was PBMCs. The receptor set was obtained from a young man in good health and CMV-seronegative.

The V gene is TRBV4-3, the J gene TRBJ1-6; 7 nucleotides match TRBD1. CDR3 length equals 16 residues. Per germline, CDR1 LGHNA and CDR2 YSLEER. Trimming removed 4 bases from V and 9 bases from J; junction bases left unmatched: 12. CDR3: CASSPQTGSLSSPLHF. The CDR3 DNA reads TGCGCCAGCAGCCCCCAGACAGGGAGTTTAAGTTCACCCCTCCACTTT.

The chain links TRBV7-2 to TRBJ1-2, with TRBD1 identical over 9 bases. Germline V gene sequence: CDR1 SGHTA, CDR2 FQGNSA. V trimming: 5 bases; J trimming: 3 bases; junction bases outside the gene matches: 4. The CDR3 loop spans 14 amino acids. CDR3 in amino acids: CASSRDRADYGYTF. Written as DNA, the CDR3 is TGTGCCAGCAGCCGGGACAGGGCGGACTATGGCTACACCTTC.

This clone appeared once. The CDR3 DNA is TGTGCCATCAGTGAGTCGGACAGGGGGCGCTACGAGCAGTACTTC. Its protein product is CAISESDRGRYEQYF. The chain employs TRBV10-3 and TRBJ2-7; 11 bases are a match to TRBD1. V was pared by 0 bases and J by 3 bases, with 1 base of the junction left unmatched. Germline CDR1 ENHRY, CDR2 SYGVKD. This CDR3 region has 15 residues.

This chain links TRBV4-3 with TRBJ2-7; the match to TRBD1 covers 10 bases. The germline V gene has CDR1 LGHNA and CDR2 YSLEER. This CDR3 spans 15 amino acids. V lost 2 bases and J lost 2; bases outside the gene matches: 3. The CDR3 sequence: CASSQRTGGAYEQYF. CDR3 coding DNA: TGCGCCAGCAGCCAAAGGACAGGGGGGGCCTACGAGCAGTACTTC.

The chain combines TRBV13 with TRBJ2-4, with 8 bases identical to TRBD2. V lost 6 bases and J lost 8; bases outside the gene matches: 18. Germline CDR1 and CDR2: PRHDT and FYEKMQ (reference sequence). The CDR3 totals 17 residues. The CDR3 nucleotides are TGTGCCAGCAGATCTAAGGCAGGTCTCCTCGGGGGGGACATTCAGTACTTC. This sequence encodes CASRSKAGLLGGDIQYF. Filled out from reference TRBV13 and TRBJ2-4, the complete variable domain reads AAGVIQSPRHLIKEKRETATLKCYPIPRHDTVYWYQQGPGQDPQFLISFYEKMQSDKGSIPDRFSAQQFSDYHSELNMSSLELGDSALYFCASRSKAGLLGGDIQYFGAGTRLSVL.

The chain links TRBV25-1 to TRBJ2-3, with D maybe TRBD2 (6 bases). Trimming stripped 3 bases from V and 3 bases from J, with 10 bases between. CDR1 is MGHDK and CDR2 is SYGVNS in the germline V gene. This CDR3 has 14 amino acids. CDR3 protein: CASSDLGGTDTQYF. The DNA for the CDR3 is TGTGCCAGCAGTGATCTGGGAGGTACAGATACGCAGTATTTT.

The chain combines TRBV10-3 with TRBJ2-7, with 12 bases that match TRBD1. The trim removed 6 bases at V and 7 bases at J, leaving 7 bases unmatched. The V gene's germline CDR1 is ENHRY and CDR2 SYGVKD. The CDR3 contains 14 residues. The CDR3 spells CAISPGQGAFEQYF. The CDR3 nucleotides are TGTGCCATCAGCCCGGGACAGGGGGCGTTTGAGCAGTACTTC.

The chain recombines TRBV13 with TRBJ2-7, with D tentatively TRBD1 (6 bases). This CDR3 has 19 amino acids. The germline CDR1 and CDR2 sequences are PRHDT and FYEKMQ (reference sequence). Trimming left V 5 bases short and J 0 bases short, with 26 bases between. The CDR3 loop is CASSNFDRWGQASSYEQYF. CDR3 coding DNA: TGTGCCAGCAGCAACTTCGACCGCTGGGGGCAGGCAAGCTCCTACGAGCAGTACTTC. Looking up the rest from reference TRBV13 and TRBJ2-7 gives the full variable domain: AAGVIQSPRHLIKEKRETATLKCYPIPRHDTVYWYQQGPGQDPQFLISFYEKMQSDKGSIPDRFSAQQFSDYHSELNMSSLELGDSALYFCASSNFDRWGQASSYEQYFGPGTRLTVT.

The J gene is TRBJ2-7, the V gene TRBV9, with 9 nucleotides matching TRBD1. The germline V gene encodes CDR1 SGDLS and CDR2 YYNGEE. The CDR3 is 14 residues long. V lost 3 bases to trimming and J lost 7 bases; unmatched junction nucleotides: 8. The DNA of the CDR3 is TGTGCCAGCAGCGCCGGACAGGGGTTAGGAGAGCAGTACTTC. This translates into CASSAGQGLGEQYF. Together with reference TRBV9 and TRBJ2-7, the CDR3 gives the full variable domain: DSGVTQTPKHLITATGQRVTLRCSPRSGDLSVYWYQQSLDQGLQFLIQYYNGEERAKGNILERFSAQQFPDLHSELNLSSLELGDSALYFCASSAGQGLGEQYFGPGTRLTVT.

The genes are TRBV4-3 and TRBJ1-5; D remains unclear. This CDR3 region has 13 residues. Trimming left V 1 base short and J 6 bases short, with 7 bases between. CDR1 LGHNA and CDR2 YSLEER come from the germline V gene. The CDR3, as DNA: TGCGCCAGCAGCCAAGCCGGAGGTCAGCCCCAGCATTTT. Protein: CASSQAGGQPQHF.

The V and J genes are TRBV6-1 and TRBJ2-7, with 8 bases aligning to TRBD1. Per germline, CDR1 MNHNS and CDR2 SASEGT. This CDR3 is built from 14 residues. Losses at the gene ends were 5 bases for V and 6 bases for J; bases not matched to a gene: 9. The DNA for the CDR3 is TGTGCCAGCAGTATGACAGGGGATTCGCTCGAGCAGTACTTC. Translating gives CASSMTGDSLEQYF.

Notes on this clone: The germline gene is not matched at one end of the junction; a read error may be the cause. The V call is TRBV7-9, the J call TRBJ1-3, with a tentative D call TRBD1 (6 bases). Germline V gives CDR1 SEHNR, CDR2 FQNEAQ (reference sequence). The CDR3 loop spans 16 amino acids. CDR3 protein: CSSSLGTRVPGNTIYF. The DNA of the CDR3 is TGTTCCAGCAGCTTAGGGACAAGAGTCCCTGGAAACACCATATATTTT.

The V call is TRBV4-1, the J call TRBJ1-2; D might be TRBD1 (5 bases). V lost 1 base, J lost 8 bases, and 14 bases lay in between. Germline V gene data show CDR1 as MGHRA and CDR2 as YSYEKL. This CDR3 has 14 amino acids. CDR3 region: CASSQVRRGLGYTF. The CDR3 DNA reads TGCGCCAGCAGCCAAGTTCGAAGGGGCCTGGGCTACACCTTC.

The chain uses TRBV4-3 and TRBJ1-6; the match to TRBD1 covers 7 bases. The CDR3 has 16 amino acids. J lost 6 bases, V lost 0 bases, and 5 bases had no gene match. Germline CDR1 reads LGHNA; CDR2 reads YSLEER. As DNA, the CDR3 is TGCGCCAGCAGCCAAGACTTGACAGGGACTAATTCACCCCTCCACTTT. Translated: CASSQDLTGTNSPLHF.

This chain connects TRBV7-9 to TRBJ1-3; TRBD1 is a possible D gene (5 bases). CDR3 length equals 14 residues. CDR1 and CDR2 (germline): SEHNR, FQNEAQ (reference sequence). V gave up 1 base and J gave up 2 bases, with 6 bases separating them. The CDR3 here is CASSLGGAGNTIYF. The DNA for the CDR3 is TGTGCCAGCAGCTTAGGGGGCGCTGGAAACACCATATATTTT.

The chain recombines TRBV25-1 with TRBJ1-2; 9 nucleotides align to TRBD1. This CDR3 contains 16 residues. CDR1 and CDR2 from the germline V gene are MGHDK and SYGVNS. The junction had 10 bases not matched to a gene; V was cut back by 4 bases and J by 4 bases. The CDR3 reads CASSGYTGGFGYGYTF. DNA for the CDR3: TGTGCCAGCAGTGGCTATACAGGGGGCTTCGGCTATGGCTACACCTTC.

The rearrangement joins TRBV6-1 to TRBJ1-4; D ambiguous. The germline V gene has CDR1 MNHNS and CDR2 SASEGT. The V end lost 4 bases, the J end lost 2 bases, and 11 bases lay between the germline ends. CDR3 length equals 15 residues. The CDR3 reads CASSGRHLTNEKLFF. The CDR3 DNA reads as TGTGCCAGCAGTGGTCGACATCTCACTAATGAAAAACTGTTTTTT.

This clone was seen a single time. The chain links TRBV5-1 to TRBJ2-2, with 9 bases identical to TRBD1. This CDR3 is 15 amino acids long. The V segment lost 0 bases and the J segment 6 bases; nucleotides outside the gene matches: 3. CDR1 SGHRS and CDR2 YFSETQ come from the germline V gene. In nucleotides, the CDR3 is TGCGCCAGCAGCTTGGACAGGGGGCAGGCCGGGGAGCTGTTTTTT. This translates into CASSLDRGQAGELFF.

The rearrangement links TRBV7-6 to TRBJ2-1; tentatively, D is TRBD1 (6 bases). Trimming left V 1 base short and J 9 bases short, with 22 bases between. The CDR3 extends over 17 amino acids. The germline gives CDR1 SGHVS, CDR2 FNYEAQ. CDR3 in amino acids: CASSLETDLTQGGEQFF. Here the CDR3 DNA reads TGTGCCAGCAGCTTAGAGACAGACTTAACCCAAGGGGGTGAGCAGTTCTTC.

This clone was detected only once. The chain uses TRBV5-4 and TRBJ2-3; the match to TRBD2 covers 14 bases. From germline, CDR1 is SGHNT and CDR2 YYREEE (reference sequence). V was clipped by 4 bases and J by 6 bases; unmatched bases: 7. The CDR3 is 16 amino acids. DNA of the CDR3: TGTGCCAGCAGCCGGGGACTAGCGGGGGTCTCGGATACGCAGTATTTT. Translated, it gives CASSRGLAGVSDTQYF.

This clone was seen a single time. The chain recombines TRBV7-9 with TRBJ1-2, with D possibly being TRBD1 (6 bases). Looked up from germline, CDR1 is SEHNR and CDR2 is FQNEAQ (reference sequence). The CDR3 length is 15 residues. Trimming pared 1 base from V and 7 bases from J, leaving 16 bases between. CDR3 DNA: TGTGCCAGCAGCTTAGAGGGGGAGATTGGGCTTGGCTACACCTTC. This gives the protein CASSLEGEIGLGYTF.

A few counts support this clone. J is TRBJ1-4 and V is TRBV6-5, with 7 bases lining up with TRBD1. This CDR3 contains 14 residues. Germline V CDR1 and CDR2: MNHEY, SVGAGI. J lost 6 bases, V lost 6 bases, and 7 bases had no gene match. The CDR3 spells CASSRGTEHEKLFF. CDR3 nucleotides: TGTGCCAGCAGCAGAGGGACAGAGCATGAAAAACTGTTTTTT.

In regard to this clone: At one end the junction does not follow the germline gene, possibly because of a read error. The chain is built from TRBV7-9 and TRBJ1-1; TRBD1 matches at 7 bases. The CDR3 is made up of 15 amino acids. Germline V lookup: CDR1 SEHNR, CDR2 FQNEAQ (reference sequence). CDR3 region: CSSSPPGTANTEAFF. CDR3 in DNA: TGTTCCAGCAGCCCTCCAGGGACAGCTAACACTGAAGCTTTCTTT.

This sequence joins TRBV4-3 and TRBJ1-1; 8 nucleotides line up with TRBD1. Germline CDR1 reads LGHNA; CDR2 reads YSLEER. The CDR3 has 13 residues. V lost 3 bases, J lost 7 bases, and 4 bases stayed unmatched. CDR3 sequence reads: CASSQTGALEAFF. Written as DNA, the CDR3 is TGCGCCAGCAGCCAGACAGGGGCGCTTGAAGCTTTCTTT.

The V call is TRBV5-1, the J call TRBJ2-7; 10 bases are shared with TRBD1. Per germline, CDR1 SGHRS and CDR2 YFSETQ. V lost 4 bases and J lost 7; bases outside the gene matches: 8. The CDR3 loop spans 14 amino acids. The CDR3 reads CASSTGQGVGEQYF. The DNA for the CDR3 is TGCGCCAGCAGCACAGGACAGGGGGTGGGGGAGCAGTACTTC.

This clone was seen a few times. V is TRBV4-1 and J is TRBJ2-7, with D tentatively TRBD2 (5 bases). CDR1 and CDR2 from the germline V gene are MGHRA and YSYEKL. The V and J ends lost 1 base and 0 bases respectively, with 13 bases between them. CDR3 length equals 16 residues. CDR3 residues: CASSQAVSGSSYEQYF. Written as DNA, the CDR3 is TGCGCCAGCAGCCAAGCTGTCTCGGGAAGCTCCTACGAGCAGTACTTC.